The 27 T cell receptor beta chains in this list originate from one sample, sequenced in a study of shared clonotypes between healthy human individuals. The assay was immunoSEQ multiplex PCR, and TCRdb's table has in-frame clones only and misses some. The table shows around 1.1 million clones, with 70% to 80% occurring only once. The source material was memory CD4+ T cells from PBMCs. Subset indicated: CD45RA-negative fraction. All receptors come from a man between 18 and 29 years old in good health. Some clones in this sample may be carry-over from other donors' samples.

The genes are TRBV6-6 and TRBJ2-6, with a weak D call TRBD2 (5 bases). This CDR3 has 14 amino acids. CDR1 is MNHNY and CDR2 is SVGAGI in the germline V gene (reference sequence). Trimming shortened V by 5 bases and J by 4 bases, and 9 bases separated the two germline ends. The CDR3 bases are TGTGCCAGCAGTACCACGGGAGGGGCCAACGTCCTGACTTTC. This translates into CASSTTGGANVLTF.

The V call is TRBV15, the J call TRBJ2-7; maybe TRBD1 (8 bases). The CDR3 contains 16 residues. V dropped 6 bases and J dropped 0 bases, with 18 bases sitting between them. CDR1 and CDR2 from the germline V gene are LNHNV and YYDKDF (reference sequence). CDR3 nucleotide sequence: TGTGCCACCAGACAGGGGGGGTTAATTAGCTCCTACGAGCAGTACTTC. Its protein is CATRQGGLISSYEQYF.

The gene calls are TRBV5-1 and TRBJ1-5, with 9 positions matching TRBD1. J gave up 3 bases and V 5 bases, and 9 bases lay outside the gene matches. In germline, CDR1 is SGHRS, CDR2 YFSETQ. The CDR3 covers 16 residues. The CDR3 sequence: CASREGQGGSNQPQHF. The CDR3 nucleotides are TGCGCCAGCAGAGAGGGACAGGGAGGGTCCAATCAGCCCCAGCATTTT.

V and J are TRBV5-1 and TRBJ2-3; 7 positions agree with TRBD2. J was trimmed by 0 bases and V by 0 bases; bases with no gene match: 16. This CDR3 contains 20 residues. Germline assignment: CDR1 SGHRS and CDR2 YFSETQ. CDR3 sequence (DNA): TGCGCCAGCAGCTTGGATCCTAGCGGAACGACGAGAACTAGCACAGATACGCAGTATTTT. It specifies CASSLDPSGTTRTSTDTQYF.

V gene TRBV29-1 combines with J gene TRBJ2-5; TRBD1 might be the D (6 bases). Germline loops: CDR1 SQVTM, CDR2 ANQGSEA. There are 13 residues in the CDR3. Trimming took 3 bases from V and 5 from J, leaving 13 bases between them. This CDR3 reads CSVDGHQGETQYF. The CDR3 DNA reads TGCAGCGTTGACGGACACCAGGGGGAGACCCAGTACTTC.

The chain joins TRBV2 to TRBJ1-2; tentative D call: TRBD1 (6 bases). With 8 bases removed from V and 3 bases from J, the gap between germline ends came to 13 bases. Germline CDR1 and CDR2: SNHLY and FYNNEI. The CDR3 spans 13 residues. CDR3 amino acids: CASGGLRDYGYTF. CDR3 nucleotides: TGTGCCAGCGGGGGGCTACGGGACTATGGCTACACCTTC.

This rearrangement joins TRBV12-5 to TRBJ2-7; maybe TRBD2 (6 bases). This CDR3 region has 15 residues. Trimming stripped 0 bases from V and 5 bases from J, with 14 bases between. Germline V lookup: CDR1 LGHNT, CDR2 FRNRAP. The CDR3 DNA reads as TGTGCTAGTGGTTTGGTAGGAAGGGCGGGACACGAGCAGTACTTC. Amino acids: CASGLVGRAGHEQYF.

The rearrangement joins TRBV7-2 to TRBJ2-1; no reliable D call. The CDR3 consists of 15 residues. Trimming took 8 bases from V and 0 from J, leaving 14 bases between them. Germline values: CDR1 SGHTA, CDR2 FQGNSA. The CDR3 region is CASLLFPYSYNEQFF. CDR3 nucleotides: TGTGCCAGCCTGCTGTTCCCGTACTCCTACAATGAGCAGTTCTTC.

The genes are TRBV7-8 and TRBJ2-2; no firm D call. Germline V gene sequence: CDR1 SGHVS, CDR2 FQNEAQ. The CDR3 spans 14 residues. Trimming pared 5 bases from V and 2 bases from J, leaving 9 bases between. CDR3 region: CASSTRVNTGELFF. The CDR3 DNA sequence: TGTGCCAGCAGCACCCGGGTTAACACCGGGGAGCTGTTTTTT.

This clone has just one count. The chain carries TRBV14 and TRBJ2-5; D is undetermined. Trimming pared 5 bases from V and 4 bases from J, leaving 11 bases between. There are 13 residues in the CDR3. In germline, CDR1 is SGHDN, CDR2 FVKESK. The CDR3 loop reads CASSGTFRETQYF. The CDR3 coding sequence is TGTGCCAGCAGCGGTACCTTCCGAGAGACCCAGTACTTC.

For the CDR3, the DNA is TGCGCCAGCGCGGGACAGTCCTCGTCCGGGGAGCTGTTTTTT. Amino acids: CASAGQSSSGELFF. V is TRBV5-1 and J is TRBJ2-2; weak D call: TRBD1 (7 bases). V was pared by 7 bases and J by 6 bases, with 16 bases between. This CDR3 region has 14 residues. CDR1 is SGHRS and CDR2 is YFSETQ in the germline V gene.

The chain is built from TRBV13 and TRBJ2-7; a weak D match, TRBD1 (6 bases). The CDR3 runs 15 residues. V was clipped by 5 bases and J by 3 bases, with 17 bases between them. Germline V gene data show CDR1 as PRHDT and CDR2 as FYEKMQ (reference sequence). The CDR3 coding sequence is TGTGCCAGCAGCCGCCAGCCGGACAGAGACTACGAGCAGTACTTC. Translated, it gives CASSRQPDRDYEQYF.

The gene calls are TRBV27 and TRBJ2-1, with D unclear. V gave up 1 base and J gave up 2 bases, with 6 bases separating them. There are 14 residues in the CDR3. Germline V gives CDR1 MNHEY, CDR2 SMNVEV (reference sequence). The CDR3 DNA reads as TGTGCCAGCAGTTTATGGGGTCCCTACAATGAGCAGTTCTTC. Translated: CASSLWGPYNEQFF.

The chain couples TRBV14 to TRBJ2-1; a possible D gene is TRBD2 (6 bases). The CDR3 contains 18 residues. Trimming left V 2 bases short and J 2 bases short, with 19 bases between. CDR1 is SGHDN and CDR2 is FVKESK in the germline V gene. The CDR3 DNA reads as TGTGCCAGCAGCCAAAACTTCCCGCGGGACCCGACCTACAATGAGCAGTTCTTC. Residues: CASSQNFPRDPTYNEQFF.

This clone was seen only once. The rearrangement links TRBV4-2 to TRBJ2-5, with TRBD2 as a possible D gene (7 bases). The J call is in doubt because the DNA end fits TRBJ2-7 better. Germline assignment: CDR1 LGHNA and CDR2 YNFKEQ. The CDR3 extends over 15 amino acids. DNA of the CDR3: TGTGCCAGCCGTAAGGGGGGGGGCGATTCCTACGAGCAGTACTTC. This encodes CASRKGGGDSYEQYF.

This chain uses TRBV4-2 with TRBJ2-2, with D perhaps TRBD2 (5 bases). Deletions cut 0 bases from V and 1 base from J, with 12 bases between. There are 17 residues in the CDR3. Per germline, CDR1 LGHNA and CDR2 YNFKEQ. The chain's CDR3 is CASSQDATGWNTGELFF. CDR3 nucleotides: TGTGCCAGCAGCCAAGATGCGACGGGATGGAACACCGGGGAGCTGTTTTTT.

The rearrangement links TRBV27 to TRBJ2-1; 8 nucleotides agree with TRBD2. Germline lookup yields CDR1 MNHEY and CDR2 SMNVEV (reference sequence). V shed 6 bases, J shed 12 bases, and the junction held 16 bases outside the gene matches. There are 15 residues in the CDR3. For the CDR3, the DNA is TGTGCCAGCAGACCCACCGGGACTAGTAATCTCTCGCAGTTCTTC. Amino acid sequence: CASRPTGTSNLSQFF.

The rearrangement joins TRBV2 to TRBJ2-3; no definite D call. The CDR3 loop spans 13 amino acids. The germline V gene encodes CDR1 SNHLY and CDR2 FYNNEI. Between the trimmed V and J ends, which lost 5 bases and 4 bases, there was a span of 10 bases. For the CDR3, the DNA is TGTGCCAGCAGTAAGGAAACAGCAGATACGCAGTATTTT. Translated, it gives CASSKETADTQYF.

CDR3 bases: TGCAGCGCACCCACTAGCGCCAACACAGATACGCAGTATTTT. This codes for CSAPTSANTDTQYF. This rearrangement joins TRBV29-1 to TRBJ2-3; 7 nucleotides line up with TRBD2. This CDR3 has 14 residues. Germline assignment: CDR1 SQVTM and CDR2 ANQGSEA. V lost 7 bases, J lost 2 bases, and 9 bases stayed unmatched.

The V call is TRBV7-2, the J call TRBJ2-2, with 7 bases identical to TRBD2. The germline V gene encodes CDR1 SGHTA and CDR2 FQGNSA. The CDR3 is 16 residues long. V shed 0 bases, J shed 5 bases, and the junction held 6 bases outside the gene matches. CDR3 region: CASSLAAGVRTGELFF. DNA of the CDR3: TGTGCCAGCAGCTTAGCTGCGGGAGTTCGGACCGGGGAGCTGTTTTTT.

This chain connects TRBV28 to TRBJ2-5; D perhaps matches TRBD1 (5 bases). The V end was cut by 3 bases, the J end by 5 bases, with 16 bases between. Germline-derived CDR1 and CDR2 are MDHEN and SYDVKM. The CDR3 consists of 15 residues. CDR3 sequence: CASSFHRPGSETQYF. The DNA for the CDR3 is TGTGCCAGCAGTTTTCACCGACCAGGGTCGGAGACCCAGTACTTC.

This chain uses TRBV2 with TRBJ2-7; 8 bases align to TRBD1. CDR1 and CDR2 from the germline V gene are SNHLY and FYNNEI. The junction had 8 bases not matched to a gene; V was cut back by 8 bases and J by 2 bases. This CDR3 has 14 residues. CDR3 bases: TGTGCCAGCGAAGGACAGGGAAAAACCTACGAGCAGTACTTC. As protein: CASEGQGKTYEQYF.

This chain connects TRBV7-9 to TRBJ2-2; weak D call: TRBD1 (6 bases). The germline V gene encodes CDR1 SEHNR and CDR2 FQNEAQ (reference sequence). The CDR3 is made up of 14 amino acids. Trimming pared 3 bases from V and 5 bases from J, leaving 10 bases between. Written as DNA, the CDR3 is TGTGCCAGCAGCTTTTACAGGGTGACCGGGGAGCTGTTTTTT. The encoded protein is CASSFYRVTGELFF. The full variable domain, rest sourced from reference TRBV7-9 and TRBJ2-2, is DTGVSQNPRHKITKRGQNVTFRCDPISEHNRLYWYRQTLGQGPEFLTYFQNEAQLEKSRLLSDRFSAERPKGSFSTLEIQRTEQGDSAMYLCASSFYRVTGELFFGEGSRLTVL.

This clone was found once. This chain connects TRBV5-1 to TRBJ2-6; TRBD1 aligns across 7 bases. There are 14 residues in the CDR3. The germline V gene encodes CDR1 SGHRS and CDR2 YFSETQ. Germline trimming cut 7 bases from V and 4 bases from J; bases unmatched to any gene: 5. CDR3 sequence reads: CASADRAGANVLTF. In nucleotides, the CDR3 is TGCGCCAGCGCAGACAGGGCCGGGGCCAACGTCCTGACTTTC.

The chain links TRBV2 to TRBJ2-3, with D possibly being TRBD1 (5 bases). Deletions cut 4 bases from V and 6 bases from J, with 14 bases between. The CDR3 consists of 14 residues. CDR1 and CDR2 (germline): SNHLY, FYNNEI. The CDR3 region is CASSVVQGRDTQYF. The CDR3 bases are TGTGCCAGCAGTGTGGTGCAGGGCCGGGATACGCAGTATTTT.

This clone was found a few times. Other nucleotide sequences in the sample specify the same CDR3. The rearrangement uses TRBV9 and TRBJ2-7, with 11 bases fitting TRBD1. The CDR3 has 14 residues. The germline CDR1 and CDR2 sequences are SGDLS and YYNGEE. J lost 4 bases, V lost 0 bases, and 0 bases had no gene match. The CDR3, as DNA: TGTGCCAGCAGCGTAGGGGACAGGGGGTACGAGCAGTACTTC. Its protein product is CASSVGDRGYEQYF.

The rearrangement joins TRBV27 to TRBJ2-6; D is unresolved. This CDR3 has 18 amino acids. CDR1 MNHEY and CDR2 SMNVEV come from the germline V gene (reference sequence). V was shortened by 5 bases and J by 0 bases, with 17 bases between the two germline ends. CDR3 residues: CASSPYFGSSSGANVLTF. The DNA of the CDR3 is TGTGCCAGCAGTCCGTACTTCGGCTCCAGCTCTGGGGCCAACGTCCTGACTTTC.